In its sample, the clone carrying this T cell receptor (beta chain) was seen a few times. Its antigen is not known. The sample belongs to a study of T cells after yellow fever vaccination. Study-wide findings and caveats: Bulk-population clonotypes that are abundant could appear as contaminants in FACS-sorted repertoires. By day 5 rather than day 15, the secondary response had peaked, though it was weaker.

Per the germline V gene, CDR1 is MNHEY and CDR2 is SVGEGT. The CDR3 runs 16 residues. Unmatched junction bases numbered 10, after V lost 5 bases and J lost 10 bases. 5'RACE template switching generated TCR cDNA, adding a universal primer site and UMIs. TCRdb re-called the 5' RACE reads through MiXCR, storing one row per CDR3 protein. The data contain hundreds of thousands of distinct CDR3 sequences, roughly an eighth of them singletons. Sequenced here: PBMCs, sampled on the day of the yellow fever booster vaccination. V usage is TRBV6-2 or TRBV6-3 and J usage is TRBJ2-1; 14 nucleotides match TRBD2. The source of this sequence is a man between 25 and 39 years old who received the YFV17D yellow fever vaccine. CDR3 in DNA: TGTGCCAGCAGTAGCCCCGACTGGACTAGCGGGAGGGAGCAGTTCTTC. Its protein product is CASSSPDWTSGREQFF.